This T cell receptor (beta chain) was identified during a study of monozygotic twins with inflammatory bowel disease. The UMIs contained a 6-nucleotide sample barcode. They were added by template switching during cDNA synthesis. TCRdb reprocessed the 5' RACE reads and keeps a single row for each CDR3 protein, giving no DNA. The repertoire shows approximately 400,000 distinct CDR3 sequences; the top ten hold 2.4%. The CDR3 contains 18 residues. Germline V gene sequence: CDR1 DFQATT, CDR2 SNEGSKA (reference sequence). Blood was collected, 2 to 2.5 ml per donor. The V gene is TRBV20-1, the J gene TRBJ2-1; TCRdb picks TRBD2, but there is no DNA to check that call. The specimen sequenced was blood. The sequence was collected from a human donor with ulcerative colitis or Crohn's disease, or a healthy co-twin of an affected twin (not recorded which). Here the CDR3 reads CSARVLAGGPVRGNEQFF.